This TCR beta chain comes out of a study of cytomegalovirus exposure and HLA in healthy donors. This CDR3 has 13 residues. Trimming took off 6 bases at V and 5 bases at J, with 13 bases between the two ends. CDR1 and CDR2 from the germline V gene are MNHEY and SVGAGI. Primers: 60 Vbeta forward and 13 Jbeta reverse. Sequenced by immunoSEQ multiplex PCR; TCRdb stores in-frame clones only, minus some. The sample shows over 100,000 clones, around 72% of them seen only once. This sequence joins TRBV6-5 and TRBJ1-2; D is perhaps TRBD1 (6 bases). This sequence originates from a man in his fifties or sixties in good health and CMV-seropositive. The specimen was PBMCs. The CDR3 DNA reads as TGTGCCAGCAGCCAAAGGACAGATTATGGCTACACCTTC. Protein: CASSQRTDYGYTF.